Following are 15 T cell receptor beta chains from one sample sequenced in a study of human T cells and chemical hapten exposure. Using its own MiXCR run on the RACE reads, TCRdb lists one record per CDR3 protein. The data show about 110,000 distinct CDR3 sequences, approximately 11% seen once. As for time point: patch test 1, 2 weeks after DPC sensitization. Indicated treatment: therapeutic diphenylcyclopropenone sensitization with weekly scalp DPC. Material: whole blood, obtained in connection with sensitization to the hapten diphenylcyclopropenone (DPC). Receptor source: a woman aged 40 to 55 with alopecia areata. Some clones in this sample may be carry-over from other donors' samples.

The chain couples TRBV5-5 to TRBJ2-2; 11 bases line up with TRBD1. CDR3 length: 17 amino acids. Losses at the gene ends were 4 bases for V and 4 bases for J; bases not matched to a gene: 9. Germline V gives CDR1 SGHKS, CDR2 YYEKEE (reference sequence). CDR3 sequence reads: CASSLGQGATGTGELFF. The CDR3 DNA is TGTGCCAGCAGCCTTGGACAGGGGGCTACGGGCACCGGGGAGCTGTTTTTT.

This clonotype was detected only a few times. The chain uses TRBV7-3 and TRBJ2-5; D is undetermined. This CDR3 is built from 13 residues. V dropped 3 bases and J dropped 5 bases, with 10 bases sitting between them. Germline V gene lookup returns CDR1 SGHTA and CDR2 FQGTGA. This chain's CDR3 is CASSLGPPETQYF. Written as DNA, the CDR3 is TGTGCCAGCAGCTTGGGTCCACCGGAGACCCAGTACTTC. The whole variable domain, filled in from reference TRBV7-3 and TRBJ2-5, reads GAGVSQTPSNKVTEKGKYVELRCDPISGHTALYWYRQSLGQGPEFLIYFQGTGAADDSGLPNDRFFAVRPEGSVSTLKIQRTERGDSAVYLCASSLGPPETQYFGPGTRLLVL.

The table lists this clonotype with a few counts. The chain employs TRBV3-1 and TRBJ2-7; D not resolved. Trimming took off 1 base at V and 2 bases at J, with 12 bases between the two ends. The CDR3 has 15 amino acids. CDR1 and CDR2 from the germline V gene are LGHDT and YNNKEL (reference sequence). The CDR3 spells CASSQGYFSPYEQYF. CDR3 DNA sequence: TGTGCCAGCAGCCAAGGCTACTTTTCGCCCTACGAGCAGTACTTC.

This clonotype was seen only once. A much larger clone sits a single nucleotide away, making a read error possible. The rearrangement uses TRBV7-2 and TRBJ2-6; D is possibly TRBD2 (6 bases). Germline V gene data show CDR1 as SGHTA and CDR2 as FQGNSA. The CDR3 contains 13 residues. In nucleotides, the CDR3 is TGTGTCAGCAGCCTCGGGACTTCCAACGTCCTGACTTTC. Amino acid sequence: CVSSLGTSNVLTF.

The chain combines TRBV6-5 with TRBJ1-1, with D hard to call. The CDR3 consists of 14 residues. CDR1 and CDR2 from the germline V gene are MNHEY and SVGAGI. V dropped 2 bases and J dropped 2 bases, with 9 bases sitting between them. The CDR3, as DNA: TGTGCCAGCAGTTACATACCGGCAAACACTGAAGCTTTCTTT. It yields the protein CASSYIPANTEAFF.

This clonotype has ten or more counts. V gene TRBV7-3 combines with J gene TRBJ2-1; D is uncertain. The V gene's germline CDR1 is SGHTA and CDR2 FQGTGA. The CDR3 totals 13 residues. V shed 6 bases and J shed 9 bases, with 15 bases lying between them. CDR3 region: CASSSRAWGEQFF. DNA for the CDR3: TGTGCCAGCAGTTCCCGGGCCTGGGGTGAGCAGTTCTTC. The full variable domain, with the rest looked up from reference TRBV7-3 and TRBJ2-1, is GAGVSQTPSNKVTEKGKYVELRCDPISGHTALYWYRQSLGQGPEFLIYFQGTGAADDSGLPNDRFFAVRPEGSVSTLKIQRTERGDSAVYLCASSSRAWGEQFFGPGTRLTVL.

This clonotype has a count of ten or more. The gene calls are TRBV6-6 and TRBJ2-1; 14 bases map to TRBD2. The J segment lost 8 bases and the V segment lost 8 bases, leaving 8 bases of the junction unmatched. This CDR3 contains 15 residues. The germline gives CDR1 MNHNY, CDR2 SVGAGI (reference sequence). The CDR3 DNA reads as TGTGCCAGCCAGAGACTAGCGGGAGGGCCGCATGAGCAGTTCTTC. The encoded protein is CASQRLAGGPHEQFF.

This clonotype was picked up one time. A much larger clone sits a single nucleotide away, making a read error possible. The chain joins TRBV6-2 or TRBV6-3 to TRBJ2-3; the D gene could be TRBD1 or TRBD2 (5 bases each). The CDR3 is made up of 14 amino acids. Germline CDR1 and CDR2: MNHEY and SVGEGT. Deletions cut 5 bases from V and 8 bases from J, with 17 bases between. The CDR3: CASSQSRDGATQYF. The CDR3 DNA reads TGTGCCAGCAGTCAATCTAGGGACGGAGCTACGCAGTATTTT.

This clonotype was observed many times. This chain uses TRBV9 with TRBJ2-1; D might be TRBD1 (5 bases). CDR3 length: 17 amino acids. V shed 0 bases and J shed 5 bases, with 18 bases lying between them. The germline CDR1 and CDR2 sequences are SGDLS and YYNGEE. CDR3: CASSVVVGPRRDNEQFF. The CDR3 DNA reads as TGTGCCAGCAGCGTAGTAGTGGGGCCTAGACGGGACAATGAGCAGTTCTTC.

J is TRBJ1-5 and V is TRBV12-3 or TRBV12-4, with 7 bases lining up with TRBD1. V shed 0 bases and J 2 bases; nucleotides not matched to a gene: 1. The CDR3 loop spans 15 amino acids. The CDR3 DNA reads TGTGCCAGCAGTTTAGCGCAGGGGGGCAATCAGCCCCAGCATTTT. As protein: CASSLAQGGNQPQHF.

The rearrangement joins TRBV12-3 or TRBV12-4 to TRBJ2-1; no clear D gene. V shed 5 bases and J shed 8 bases, with 7 bases lying between them. The CDR3 consists of 11 residues. CDR3 residues: CASSLVDEQFF. CDR3 nucleotides: TGTGCCAGCAGTCTCGTGGATGAGCAGTTCTTC.

This clonotype showed up many times. The CDR3, as DNA: TGTGCCAGCAGTTTTGACAGGGCGGGGACCCAGTACTTC. Amino acids: CASSFDRAGTQYF. The rearrangement uses TRBV6-5 and TRBJ2-5; 7 nucleotides agree with TRBD1. Unmatched junction bases numbered 6, after V lost 4 bases and J lost 7 bases. The CDR3 totals 13 residues. CDR1 is MNHEY, CDR2 SVGAGI, per germline.

This clonotype was observed at least ten times. The chain is built from TRBV23-1 and TRBJ2-3; tentative D call: TRBD2 (6 bases). TRBV23-1 is placed among ORFs of uncertain function. V gave up 1 base and J gave up 1 base, with 15 bases separating them. CDR3 length: 17 amino acids. CDR3 protein: CASSQCLRGRGTDTQYF. The CDR3 DNA reads as TGCGCCAGCAGTCAATGTTTGCGGGGTCGGGGCACAGATACGCAGTATTTT.

The chain links TRBV30 to TRBJ1-1; no clear D gene. The CDR3 is made up of 13 amino acids. Per the germline V gene, CDR1 is GTSNPN and CDR2 is SVGIG (reference sequence). V was shortened by 4 bases and J by 1 base, with 10 bases between the two germline ends. For the CDR3, the DNA is TGTGCCTGGATGGGGTTTTCGAACACTGAAGCTTTCTTT. Encoded protein: CAWMGFSNTEAFF. Looking up the rest from reference TRBV30 and TRBJ1-1 gives the full variable domain: SQTIHQWPATLVQPVGSPLSLECTVEGTSNPNLYWYRQAAGRGLQLLFYSVGIGQISSEVPQNLSASRPQDRQFILSSKKLLLSDSGFYLCAWMGFSNTEAFFGQGTRLTVV.

V usage is TRBV12-3 or TRBV12-4 and J usage is TRBJ2-2; 12 positions agree with TRBD2. The length of the CDR3 is 18 residues. The V segment lost 3 bases and the J segment 6 bases; nucleotides outside the gene matches: 11. The CDR3 protein is CASSFPGPLAGGPGELFF. CDR3 DNA sequence: TGTGCCAGCAGTTTCCCGGGACCTCTAGCGGGGGGGCCCGGGGAGCTGTTTTTT.